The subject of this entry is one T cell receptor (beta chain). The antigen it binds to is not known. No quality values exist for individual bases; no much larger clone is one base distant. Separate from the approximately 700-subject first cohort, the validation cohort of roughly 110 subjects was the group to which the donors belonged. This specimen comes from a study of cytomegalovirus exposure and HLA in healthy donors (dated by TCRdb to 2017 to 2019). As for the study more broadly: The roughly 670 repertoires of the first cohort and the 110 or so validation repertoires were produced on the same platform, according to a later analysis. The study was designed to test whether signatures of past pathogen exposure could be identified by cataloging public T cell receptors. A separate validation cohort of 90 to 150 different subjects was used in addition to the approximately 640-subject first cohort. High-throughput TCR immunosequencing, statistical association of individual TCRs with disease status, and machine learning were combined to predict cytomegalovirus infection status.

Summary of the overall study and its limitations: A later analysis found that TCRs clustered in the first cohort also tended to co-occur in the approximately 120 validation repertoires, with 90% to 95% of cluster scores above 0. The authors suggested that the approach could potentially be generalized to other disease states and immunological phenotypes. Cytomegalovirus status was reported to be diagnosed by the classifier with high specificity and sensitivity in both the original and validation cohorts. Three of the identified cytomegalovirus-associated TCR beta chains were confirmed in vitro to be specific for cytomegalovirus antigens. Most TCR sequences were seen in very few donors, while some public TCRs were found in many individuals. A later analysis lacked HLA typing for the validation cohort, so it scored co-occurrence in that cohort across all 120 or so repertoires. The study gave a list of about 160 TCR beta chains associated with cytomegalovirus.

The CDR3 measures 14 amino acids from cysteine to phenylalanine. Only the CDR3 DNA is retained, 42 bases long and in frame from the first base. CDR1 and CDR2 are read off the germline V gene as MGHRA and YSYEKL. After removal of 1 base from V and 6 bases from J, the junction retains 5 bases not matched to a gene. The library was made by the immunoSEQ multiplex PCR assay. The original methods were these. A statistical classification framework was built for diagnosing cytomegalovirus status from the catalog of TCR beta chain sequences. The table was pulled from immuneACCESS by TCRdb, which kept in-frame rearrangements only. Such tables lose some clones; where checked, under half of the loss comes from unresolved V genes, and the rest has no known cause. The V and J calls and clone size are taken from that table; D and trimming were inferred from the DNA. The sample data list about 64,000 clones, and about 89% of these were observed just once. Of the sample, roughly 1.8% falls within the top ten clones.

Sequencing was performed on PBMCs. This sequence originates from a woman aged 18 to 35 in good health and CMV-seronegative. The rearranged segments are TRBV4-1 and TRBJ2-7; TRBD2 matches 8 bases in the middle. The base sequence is TGCGCCAGCAGCCAAGCTCTAGCGGGCCGCGAGCAGTACTTC. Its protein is CASSQALAGREQYF.